This TCR beta chain was found in a study of response to subunit inactivated influenza vaccine. Study findings and constraints: Each seasonal influenza vaccination, the authors suggested, recruits few new T cells.

Comment on this clonotype: Antigen: not known.

TCRdb re-derived calls from the RT-PCR reads in MiXCR, one entry per CDR3 protein. The sample holds fewer than 250,000 distinct CDR3 sequences; approximately 15% are singletons and the top ten take about 26%. Germline loops: CDR1 LNHNV, CDR2 YYDKDF (reference sequence). This CDR3 has 12 residues. V was cut by 6 bases and J by 3 bases, with 6 bases left in between. This specimen consisted of CD8+ T cells sorted from PBMCs, obtained roughly 5 days after vaccination. V and J are TRBV15 and TRBJ1-5, with D unresolved. The source of this sequence is a man aged 50-60 years who received an inactivated influenza vaccine. The CDR3 spells CATSVINQPQHF. Here the CDR3 DNA reads TGTGCCACCAGTGTCATCAATCAGCCCCAGCATTTT.